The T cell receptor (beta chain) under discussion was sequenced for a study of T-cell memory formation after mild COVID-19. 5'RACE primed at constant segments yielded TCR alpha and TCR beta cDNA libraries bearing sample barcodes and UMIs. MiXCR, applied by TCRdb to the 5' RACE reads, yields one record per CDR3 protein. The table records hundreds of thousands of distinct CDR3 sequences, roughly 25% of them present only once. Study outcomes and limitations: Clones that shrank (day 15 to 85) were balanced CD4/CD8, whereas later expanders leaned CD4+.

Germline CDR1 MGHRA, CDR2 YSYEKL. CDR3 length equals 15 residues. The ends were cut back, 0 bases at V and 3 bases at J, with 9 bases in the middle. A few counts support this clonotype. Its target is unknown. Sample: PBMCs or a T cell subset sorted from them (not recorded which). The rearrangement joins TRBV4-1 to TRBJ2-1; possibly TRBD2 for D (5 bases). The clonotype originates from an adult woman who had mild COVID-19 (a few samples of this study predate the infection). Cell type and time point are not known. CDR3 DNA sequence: TGCGCCAGCAGCCAAGATCCGGGGATCTACAATGAGCAGTTCTTC. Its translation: CASSQDPGIYNEQFF.